Listed below are T cell receptor beta chains from one sample, sequenced in a study of identical twins. One entry per CDR3 protein, called by TCRdb with MiXCR from the 5' RACE reads. The table includes 300,000 to 400,000 distinct CDR3 sequences, approximately 13% detected once. These data were likewise used in another study, on yellow fever vaccine responses in identical twins.

The sample was CD8+ T cells sorted from blood. The receptors shown here come from a young woman in good health. Each CDR3 is given with its conserved first and last residue. D genes are given only for firm matches. Clone size is shown for a subset of rows, as once, few, many or a class of expanded clone.

d_call	clone_size	v_call	j_call	cdr3_aa	cdr3_nt
-	few	TRBV11-3	TRBJ2-3	CASSYSHDRRPTDTQYF	TGTGCCAGCAGCTACTCCCATGACAGGAGACCCACAGATACGCAGTATTTT
TRBD2	once	TRBV20-1	TRBJ2-3	CSARGLAATDTQYF	TGCAGTGCTAGGGGACTAGCGGCCACAGATACGCAGTATTTT
-	few	TRBV20-1	TRBJ2-1	CSAIGSGYNEQFF	TGCAGTGCTATTGGTAGCGGTTACAATGAGCAGTTCTTC
-	few	TRBV24-1	TRBJ2-4	CATSDVGQAKNIQYF	TGTGCCACCAGTGACGTTGGACAGGCCAAAAACATTCAGTACTTC
TRBD2	-	TRBV11-2	TRBJ2-3	CASSLTSGAGDTQYF	TGTGCCAGCAGCTTGACTAGCGGGGCAGGGGATACGCAGTATTTT
TRBD1	few	TRBV7-8	TRBJ1-2	CASIRLPTGDHYGYTF	TGTGCCAGCATCCGCTTGCCCACAGGGGACCACTATGGCTACACCTTC
-	few	TRBV9	TRBJ2-1	CASSVGGDNYNEQFF	TGTGCCAGCAGCGTAGGCGGGGATAACTACAATGAGCAGTTCTTC
-	-	TRBV28	TRBJ2-1	CASSSKRDTYYNEQFF	TGTGCCAGCAGTTCTAAGAGGGACACCTACTACAATGAGCAGTTCTTC
-	many	TRBV29-1	TRBJ2-7	CSVELGRDPRSYEQYF	TGCAGCGTTGAACTGGGGAGAGATCCCCGGTCCTACGAGCAGTACTTC
-	-	TRBV3-1	TRBJ2-5	CASSPYGVGETQYF	TGTGCCAGCAGCCCCTACGGGGTGGGAGAGACCCAGTACTTC
-	many	TRBV7-9	TRBJ2-1	CASSLALGTGHNEQFF	TGTGCCAGCAGCTTAGCCCTAGGGACTGGGCACAATGAGCAGTTCTTC
TRBD2	few	TRBV20-1	TRBJ2-7	CSARGLADGYEQYF	TGCAGTGCTAGAGGACTAGCGGACGGTTACGAGCAGTACTTC
-	-	TRBV28	TRBJ2-7	CASSSPTGRYEQYF	TGTGCCAGCAGTTCCCCGACAGGCCGCTACGAGCAGTACTTC
TRBD1	many	TRBV7-9	TRBJ1-1	CASSQETGPNEAFF	TGTGCCAGCAGCCAAGAGACAGGGCCGAATGAAGCTTTCTTT
-	-	TRBV2	TRBJ2-1	CASMGGYNEQFF	TGTGCCAGCATGGGCGGGTACAATGAGCAGTTCTTC
TRBD1	-	TRBV9	TRBJ1-6	CASSVASDRGYSPLHF	TGTGCCAGCAGCGTAGCTTCGGACAGGGGATACTCACCCCTCCACTTT
TRBD1	-	TRBV20-1	TRBJ1-1	CSARTGAEAFF	TGCAGTGCTAGGACAGGGGCTGAAGCTTTCTTT
-	few	TRBV11-2	TRBJ1-1	CASSLVGKNTEAFF	TGTGCCAGCAGCTTAGTCGGAAAGAACACTGAAGCTTTCTTT
-	few	TRBV7-7	TRBJ2-1	CASSLGSASAYNEQFF	TGTGCCAGCAGCTTGGGGTCAGCCAGTGCCTACAATGAGCAGTTCTTC
-	-	TRBV14	TRBJ2-2	CASSQEGTNTGELFF	TGTGCCAGCAGCCAAGAAGGGACAAACACCGGGGAGCTGTTTTTT
TRBD2	-	TRBV27	TRBJ2-7	CASSFSGRANEQYF	TGTGCCAGCAGTTTCAGTGGGAGGGCCAACGAGCAGTACTTC
-	few	TRBV27	TRBJ1-1	CASSFASLGEAFF	TGTGCCAGCAGTTTCGCGAGCTTGGGGGAAGCTTTCTTT
TRBD1	-	TRBV6-2/TRBV6-3	TRBJ1-1	CASSYAIGRQGLDEAFF	TGTGCCAGCAGTTACGCCATTGGCCGACAGGGGCTAGATGAAGCTTTCTTT
-	-	TRBV28	TRBJ2-1	CASIPLVGPGGNEQFF	TGTGCCAGCATCCCCCTAGTTGGCCCAGGAGGCAATGAGCAGTTCTTC
-	-	TRBV29-1	TRBJ1-2	CSVISTGPQMGYTF	TGCAGCGTCATATCCACAGGGCCTCAGATGGGCTACACCTTC
TRBD1	-	TRBV10-3	TRBJ2-1	CAISESGQGNNEQFF	TGTGCCATCAGTGAGTCGGGACAGGGAAACAATGAGCAGTTCTTC
TRBD1	-	TRBV20-1	TRBJ2-3	CSAYDRGLPADTQYF	TGCAGTGCTTATGACAGGGGGCTTCCGGCAGATACGCAGTATTTT